The source of this T cell receptor (beta chain) is a study of blood T cell repertoires in COVID-19. Study-wide background: Whether acute or convalescent, the COVID-19 samples came from the United States, Italy and Spain. PBMCs, B-cell-depleted T cells, or T cells were the source of the cDNA or gDNA that made up the material.

Original methodology: The authors estimated nucleated cell counts from reference gene primer amplification. Assay: immunoSEQ multiplex PCR; the TCRdb copy retains only in-frame clones and omits some. The V and J calls and the clone size are those of that table, but D and trimming were determined from the DNA. The sample holds fewer than 100,000 clones; approximately 90% are singletons and the top ten take approximately 4.5%. This clone came up once. The sequencing sample was made of peripheral blood. This receptor was taken from a man between 65 and 80 years old with acute or convalescent COVID-19.

This chain's CDR3 is CASSLALAGGLGTQYF. The CDR3 region has the DNA TGTGCCAGCAGCTTAGCACTAGCGGGGGGGCTGGGGACCCAGTACTTC. The V call is TRBV7-2, the J call TRBJ2-5; 13 bases line up with TRBD2. V lost 0 bases and J lost 7; bases outside the gene matches: 5. The germline V gene encodes CDR1 SGHTA and CDR2 FQGNSA. CDR3 length equals 16 residues.